The rows below give T cell receptor beta chains drawn from one sample of a study of cytotoxic CD8 clonotypes in ibrutinib-treated CLL. Libraries were prepared by immunoSEQ multiplex PCR; TCRdb keeps only in-frame clonotypes and omits some of them. Of about 49,000 clones in the sample, 53% were seen once. The sample was PBMCs, taken after 12 months of ibrutinib treatment. These receptors were taken from a human donor with chronic lymphocytic leukemia. The CDR3 runs from the conserved cysteine through the conserved F or W. The D gene is left open where the match is weak.

CASRVDDEQFF 11 TRBJ2-1 TRBV6-1 .
CASKGTSVNEQFF 13 TRBJ2-1 TRBV9 TRBD2
CASSVEGQGAGANVLTF 17 TRBJ2-6 TRBV9 TRBD1
CASSPPGQGYGYTF 14 TRBJ1-2 TRBV5-6 TRBD1
CASSFRFTSTDTQYF 15 TRBJ2-3 TRBV7-3 .
CASRYTGQGLYEQYF 15 TRBJ2-7 TRBV19 TRBD1
CAWSVDWNLNNEQFF 15 TRBJ2-1 TRBV30 .
CASSWTGTGANVLTF 15 TRBJ2-6 TRBV5-1 TRBD1
CAWSVAGGREQYF 13 TRBJ2-7 TRBV30 .
CASKLNTEAFF 11 TRBJ1-1 TRBV28 .
CASSVSGRSYEQYF 14 TRBJ2-7 TRBV6-4 TRBD2
CASSGDMNTEAFF 13 TRBJ1-1 TRBV10-1 .
CASSSFTGGGETQYF 15 TRBJ2-5 TRBV9 TRBD1
CSVKRGQGGYGYTF 14 TRBJ1-2 TRBV29-1 .
CAWSPGTGGRPQHF 14 TRBJ1-5 TRBV30 TRBD1
CASSSPGRFEKLFF 14 TRBJ1-4 TRBV7-2 .